Below are 24 T cell receptor beta chains sequenced from a single sample in a study of blood T cell repertoires in COVID-19. The assay was immunoSEQ multiplex PCR, and TCRdb's table has in-frame clones only and misses some. The sample shows 250,000 or so clones, roughly 85% of them seen only once. The sample comprised peripheral blood. These receptors came from a woman aged 30 to 39 with active or convalescent COVID-19.

The CDR3 DNA reads TGCAGAGCCGGGTATGGCTACACCTTC. Its protein product is CRAGYGYTF. The chain couples TRBV20-1 to TRBJ1-2, with no clear D. Germline CDR1 is DFQATT and CDR2 is SNEGSKA (reference sequence). This CDR3 spans 9 amino acids.

The gene calls are TRBV9 and TRBJ1-6; tentatively, D is TRBD1 (6 bases). The CDR3 spans 13 residues. Germline V gene data show CDR1 as SGDLS and CDR2 as YYNGEE. Trimming removed 0 bases at V and 8 bases at J, with 6 bases between. The CDR3 here is CASSVGGHSPLHF. The CDR3 bases are TGTGCCAGCAGCGTAGGGGGGCATTCACCCCTCCACTTT.

The genes are TRBV20-1 and TRBJ1-2, with D unresolved. CDR1 is DFQATT and CDR2 is SNEGSKA in the germline V gene (reference sequence). CDR3 length: 14 amino acids. V lost 3 bases, J lost 4 bases, and 15 bases lay in between. Here the CDR3 DNA reads TGCAGTGCTAGTTCGCAGAATCTCCCCTATGGCTACACCTTC. Its translation: CSASSQNLPYGYTF.

This clone was observed a single time. The chain combines TRBV4-2 with TRBJ2-3; 7 bases line up with TRBD1. The trim removed 4 bases at V and 2 bases at J, leaving 3 bases unmatched. Germline CDR1 and CDR2: LGHNA and YNFKEQ. This CDR3 comprises 14 residues. The chain's CDR3 is CASSLQGDTDTQYF. The CDR3 DNA is TGTGCCAGCAGCCTCCAGGGGGACACAGATACGCAGTATTTT.

In DNA, the CDR3 is TGCGCAGTTGTCTTGGAGAGGGACAGGGGGACACGTGATCAGCCCCAGCATTTT. Residues: CAVVLERDRGTRDQPQHF. This sequence joins TRBV4-3 and TRBJ1-5; 11 bases fit TRBD1. The CDR3 is made up of 18 amino acids. Germline V gives CDR1 LGHNA, CDR2 YSLEER.

J is TRBJ2-3 and V is TRBV12-2; the D segment call TRBD2 is taken from the table without a DNA check. TRBV12-2 is a pseudogene locus. The length of the CDR3 is 13 residues. CDR3 amino acids: CASRLPSGDTQYF. The CDR3 nucleotides read TGTGCAAGTCGCCTACCGAGTGGAGATACGCAGTATTTT.

The chain joins TRBV6-6 to TRBJ2-1, with D possibly TRBD2 on 6 matching bases. V was pared by 6 bases and J by 6 bases, with 12 bases between. The germline CDR1 and CDR2 sequences are MNHNY and SVGAGI (reference sequence). CDR3 length: 13 residues. The DNA of the CDR3 is TGTGCCAGCAGCCTCGCGGGGCCCAATGAGCAGTTCTTC. It encodes CASSLAGPNEQFF.

The chain joins TRBV9 to TRBJ2-2; 7 nucleotides match TRBD1. CDR3 length: 15 residues. Per the germline V gene, CDR1 is SGDLS and CDR2 is YYNGEE. The J segment lost 4 bases and the V segment lost 1 base, leaving 4 bases of the junction unmatched. This CDR3 reads CASSVRAGGTGELFF. Here the CDR3 DNA reads TGTGCCAGCAGCGTAAGGGCAGGGGGCACCGGGGAGCTGTTTTTT. Together with reference TRBV9 and TRBJ2-2, the CDR3 gives the full variable domain: DSGVTQTPKHLITATGQRVTLRCSPRSGDLSVYWYQQSLDQGLQFLIQYYNGEERAKGNILERFSAQQFPDLHSELNLSSLELGDSALYFCASSVRAGGTGELFFGEGSRLTVL.

This rearrangement joins TRBV6-2 or TRBV6-3 to TRBJ2-2; no definite D call. With 5 bases removed from V and 0 bases from J, the gap between germline ends came to 13 bases. Germline CDR1 and CDR2: MNHEY and SVGEGT. The CDR3 loop spans 16 amino acids. CDR3 residues: CASSLATPTNTGELFF. The CDR3 DNA is TGTGCCAGCAGTCTCGCCACACCGACGAACACCGGGGAGCTGTTTTTT.

V and J are TRBV28 and TRBJ2-7; possible D gene TRBD2, 6 bases. Germline CDR1 and CDR2: MDHEN and SYDVKM. This CDR3 has 12 amino acids. V was cut by 8 bases and J by 6 bases, with 14 bases left in between. The CDR3 DNA reads as TGTGCCAGCCGACTGGGGAGGCGCGAGCAGTACTTC. Its protein product is CASRLGRREQYF.

DNA for the CDR3: TGCGCCAGCAGCCAAGAATTACAGGGAGTACGGGAGCAGTACTTC. As protein: CASSQELQGVREQYF. The gene calls are TRBV4-1 and TRBJ2-7; the D gene is possibly TRBD1 (6 bases). This CDR3 region has 15 residues. V lost 0 bases, J lost 7 bases, and 16 bases lay in between. Germline lookup yields CDR1 MGHRA and CDR2 YSYEKL.

The chain uses TRBV30 and TRBJ1-5; tentative D call: TRBD1 (5 bases). V shed 1 base and J shed 5 bases, with 9 bases lying between them. This CDR3 is built from 13 residues. Germline values: CDR1 GTSNPN, CDR2 SVGIG (reference sequence). CDR3 nucleotides: TGTGCCTGGAGTGCAGGGATCGATCAGCCCCAGCATTTT. It translates to CAWSAGIDQPQHF.

V is TRBV6-1 and J is TRBJ2-5, with D possibly TRBD2 on 5 matching bases. CDR3 size: 15 residues. Trimming stripped 2 bases from V and 3 bases from J, with 13 bases between. Germline V CDR1 and CDR2: MNHNS, SASEGT. CDR3 DNA sequence: TGTGCCAGCAGTGAATTTGAGGTACTAGAAGAGACCCAGTACTTC. Protein: CASSEFEVLEETQYF.

This clone was seen a handful of times. This chain connects TRBV5-1 to TRBJ1-1, with a tentative D call TRBD1 (5 bases). Germline-derived CDR1 and CDR2 are SGHRS and YFSETQ. The CDR3 length is 15 residues. The ends were cut back, 3 bases at V and 3 bases at J, with 15 bases in the middle. CDR3 DNA: TGCGCCAGCAGCTCCTACACAGGCACGGACACTGAAGCTTTCTTT. It is translated as CASSSYTGTDTEAFF.

This clone appeared a single time. This rearrangement joins TRBV5-1 to TRBJ2-5; no definite D call. V shed 0 bases and J shed 3 bases, with 3 bases lying between them. This CDR3 is built from 12 residues. Germline V gene lookup returns CDR1 SGHRS and CDR2 YFSETQ. This chain's CDR3 is CASSLAKETQYF. The CDR3 DNA reads TGCGCCAGCAGCTTGGCCAAAGAGACCCAGTACTTC.

This chain links TRBV5-1 with TRBJ2-3; TRBD2 agrees at 10 bases. The CDR3 is 19 amino acids. The germline V gene has CDR1 SGHRS and CDR2 YFSETQ. The junction had 18 bases not matched to a gene; V was cut back by 1 base and J by 7 bases. CDR3 amino acids: CASSLNSGAGGQSTNTQYF. The CDR3 coding sequence is TGCGCCAGCAGCTTGAATAGCGGAGCGGGGGGGCAGTCGACGAATACGCAGTATTTT.

The CDR3 DNA reads as TGTGCCACGAGATCGCGGGCTAGCGGGTACGAGCAGTACTTC. This translates into CATRSRASGYEQYF. The genes are TRBV6-6 and TRBJ2-7, with 8 positions matching TRBD2. The CDR3 extends over 14 amino acids. Germline CDR1 reads MNHNY; CDR2 reads SVGAGI (reference sequence). Germline trimming cut 10 bases from V and 4 bases from J; bases unmatched to any gene: 12.

The count of this clone is one. CDR3 loop: CASSLDTAGGPQETQYF. In nucleotides, the CDR3 is TGCGCCAGCAGCTTGGATACCGCGGGGGGGCCCCAAGAGACCCAGTACTTC. The chain has TRBV5-1 and TRBJ2-5; 9 bases match TRBD2. Germline trimming cut 0 bases from V and 1 base from J; bases unmatched to any gene: 7. The CDR3 runs 17 residues. CDR1 is SGHRS and CDR2 is YFSETQ in the germline V gene.

The V call is TRBV4-3, the J call TRBJ1-3, with D unresolved. Trimming removed 0 bases from V and 0 bases from J, with 9 bases in between. CDR1 is LGHNA, CDR2 YSLEER, per germline. CDR3 length: 16 residues. Written as DNA, the CDR3 is TGCGCCAGCAGCCAAGATCTCCTGAGCTCTGGAAACACCATATATTTT. Translating it yields CASSQDLLSSGNTIYF.

This clone was observed once. The V gene is TRBV19, the J gene TRBJ1-4; 7 nucleotides line up with TRBD1. Germline-derived CDR1 and CDR2 are LNHDA and SQIVND (reference sequence). J gave up 8 bases and V 5 bases, and 11 bases lay outside the gene matches. The CDR3 sequence is 15 residues long. CDR3 bases: TGTGCCAGTAGTGCCGCCGGGACAGCGTACGAAAAACTGTTTTTT. Encoded protein: CASSAAGTAYEKLFF.

This clone has only one observation. The chain joins TRBV28 to TRBJ1-2, with 9 bases identical to TRBD1. CDR1 is MDHEN and CDR2 is SYDVKM in the germline V gene. Trimming removed 2 bases from V and 7 bases from J; junction bases left unmatched: 5. This CDR3 region has 14 residues. CDR3 loop: CASSLTGTGFGYTF. CDR3 sequence (DNA): TGTGCCAGCAGTTTAACCGGGACAGGGTTTGGCTACACCTTC.

V gene TRBV5-6 combines with J gene TRBJ2-7; 10 nucleotides agree with TRBD2. The CDR3 runs 17 residues. Germline trimming cut 4 bases from V and 6 bases from J; bases unmatched to any gene: 16. Germline-derived CDR1 and CDR2 are SGHDT and YYEEEE. In nucleotides, the CDR3 is TGTGCCAGCAGCCTCCTACGACTAAGCGGGGGGGCTACCGAGCAGTACTTC. Its protein product is CASSLLRLSGGATEQYF.

V and J are TRBV19 and TRBJ2-1; TRBD2 matches 8 bases. The germline CDR1 and CDR2 sequences are LNHDA and SQIVND (reference sequence). The trim removed 3 bases at V and 10 bases at J, leaving 17 bases unmatched. The CDR3 length is 17 residues. The CDR3 DNA follows: TGTGCCAGTAGTATCCTTTCGGGACGGGGGGGCCTGGTGGAGCAGTTCTTC. Encoded protein: CASSILSGRGGLVEQFF. The entire variable domain, with the rest obtained from reference TRBV19 and TRBJ2-1, is as follows: DGGITQSPKYLFRKEGQNVTLSCEQNLNHDAMYWYRQDPGQGLRLIYYSQIVNDFQKGDIAEGYSVSREKKESFPLTVTSAQKNPTAFYLCASSILSGRGGLVEQFFGPGTRLTVL.

The rearrangement uses TRBV6-5 and TRBJ1-3, with no clear D. There are 15 residues in the CDR3. CDR1 is MNHEY and CDR2 is SVGAGI in the germline V gene. V lost 4 bases to trimming and J lost 0 bases, with 10 bases between them. The CDR3 nucleotides read TGTGCCAGCAGTTTTGAGCGGTTCTCTGGAAACACCATATATTTT. Translation gives CASSFERFSGNTIYF.